Sequencing of this T cell receptor beta chain was carried out in a study of CD8+ T cells in alopecia areata (dated by TCRdb to 2017 to 2018). Broadly, across the study: The treated patients took part in an open-label pilot trial in which moderate-to-severe alopecia areata was treated with oral tofacitinib at 5 to 10 mg twice daily. Tofacitinib was given for 6 to 18 months, followed by 6 months of follow-up off drug to assess delayed response and recurrence. The SALT score, which quantifies the percentage of affected scalp surface area, was used to measure disease severity in treated patients. To study T cell clonal expansion in alopecia areata, the researchers applied high-throughput TCRbeta sequencing to both the C3H/HeJ mouse model and human patients. Human TCRbeta sequencing covered scalp tissue and sorted CD4+ and CD8+ peripheral blood T cells from patchy and totalis/universalis alopecia areata patients and healthy controls. Patients on tofacitinib were biopsied at baseline and after 4 and 24 weeks of treatment, and several of the patients also had a later scalp biopsy. Scalp clonality was compared across normal scalp (n=4), patchy alopecia areata scalp (n=8), and alopecia totalis/universalis scalp (n=8). RNA came from the PAXgene miRNA kit for fixed scalp, the miRNeasy kit for PBMCs, and the RNeasy kit for mouse skin. TCRbeta CDR3 regions were amplified by immunoSEQ multiplex PCR with 35 Vbeta forward and 13 Jbeta reverse primers. The study at large found these results: During tofacitinib treatment, many expanded lesional clones stuck around in both scalp and blood, and this persistence may partly explain why relapse happens after treatment is stopped. Lesional scalp, especially in alopecia totalis/universalis, showed higher clonality and more expanded CD8+ clones than normal scalp, suggesting antigenic drive. Shared TCR sequences between patients were less evident than in mice, which may be partly attributable to HLA diversity in the patient population. Because the treated cohort was small and included a single nonresponder, larger studies are needed to assess links between baseline CD8+ expansion and response. Unlike mouse skin, where gammadelta T cells dominate, normal human skin contains resident alphabeta T cells that get sequenced too, which complicates analysis of the scalp TCR repertoire. Tofacitinib significantly lowered scalp clonality and the number of expanded CD8+ clones among the top 100 scalp clones.

In light of the paper, this sample's time point label describes: 24 weeks on oral tofacitinib. The sample's treatment or condition label, in plain terms: oral pan-JAK inhibitor, 5-10 mg twice daily. Peripheral blood and lesional scalp punch biopsies were obtained from patients with alopecia areata. PBMCs were separated by density centrifugation and stained for CD3, CD4 and CD8, after which CD4+ and CD8+ T cells were sorted on a FACSAria. The library was produced with the immunoSEQ multiplex PCR assay. For TCR sequencing, RNA was extracted from every sample and reverse transcribed into cDNA to serve as template. First-strand cDNA was synthesized using SuperScript III with a 2:1 mix of oligo-dT and random hexamers. Amplification bias was assessed with a synthetic immune receptor repertoire, and residual bias was removed computationally. The paper's processing steps were these. After raw reads were preprocessed to remove errors, the CDR3 was defined following IMGT conventions as running from the conserved cysteine to phenylalanine. Clonality was computed by normalizing Shannon entropy by log2 of the number of productive unique TCRs and subtracting the result from 1. CD4 or CD8 identity of scalp clones was inferred by cross-referencing scalp TCRbeta sequences with sorted blood CD4 and CD8 repertoires. TCRdb took over this immuneACCESS table, retaining in-frame rearrangements with V and J assigned. Such tables are incomplete; in checked studies, under half of the missing clones stem from an unresolved V gene, and the remainder is unexplained. V, J and clone size are those of that table, while D and trimming were read from the DNA. The table for this sample lists 190,000 or so clones; around 50% of them were counted only once. In total, the top ten clones hold around 13% of the sample.

The germline V gene supplies CDR1 SNHLY and CDR2 FYNNEI. V is clipped by 8 bases and J by 0 bases, and the sequence between their germline boundaries is 17 bases long. The cysteine opens and the phenylalanine closes a CDR3 of 16 amino acids. The entry retains the CDR3 DNA only, 48 bases that are in frame from base 1. As regards this clone: Its antigen remains unidentified. The input lacks base qualities; no much larger clone sits a single base away.

The receptor comes from a human donor with alopecia areata. Sequencing was performed on CD8+ T cells sorted from blood, taken at week 24, from a patient treated with tofacitinib. This chain is built from TRBV2 and TRBJ2-4; the D call is tentative, TRBD1 or TRBD2, as each matches 5 bases. The bases read TGTGCCAGCCTTATGGGATTTGGGACAGCCAAAAACATTCAGTACTTC. It encodes CASLMGFGTAKNIQYF.